Listed below are T cell receptor beta chains from one sample, sequenced in a study of T-cell reconstitution after alpha-beta-depleted transplantation in children. TCRdb fed the PCR reads into MiXCR, producing one record per CDR3 protein. The profile shows roughly 32,000 distinct CDR3 sequences, 5% to 7% of them singletons. The material sequenced was peripheral blood, taken 60 days after TCRalphabeta/CD19-depleted stem cell transplant. The receptors shown here come from a child under three years old who had a stem cell transplant for acute myeloid leukemia, so the T cells may come from the graft donor. Both conserved end residues are part of each CDR3. The D gene is left open where the match is weak. Size is stated for part of the rows, as once, few or many counts, or as a class when the clone is expanded.

-,TRBJ2-2,TRBV9,-,13,CASSAGQSGELFF,TGTGCCAGCAGCGCCGGACAGTCCGGGGAGCTGTTTTTT
-,TRBJ2-2,TRBV2,-,19,CAICSSRIGHFGGTGELFF,TGTGCCATCTGTTCATCCCGAATTGGACACTTTGGGGGCACCGGGGAGCTGTTTTTT
many,TRBJ1-5,TRBV27,-,15,CASSPDSYYNQPQHF,TGTGCCAGCAGTCCGGACAGTTACTATAATCAGCCCCAGCATTTT
many,TRBJ2-1,TRBV9,TRBD1,14,CASSVGDRDNEQFF,TGTGCCAGCAGCGTAGGGGACAGGGACAATGAGCAGTTCTTC
many,TRBJ2-1,TRBV11-2,-,14,CASRLMGGYNEQFF,TGTGCCAGCAGACTCATGGGGGGCTACAATGAGCAGTTCTTC
many,TRBJ2-3,TRBV7-6,-,14,CASSLGTHMDTQYF,TGTGCCAGCAGCTTAGGGACGCATATGGATACGCAGTATTTT
-,TRBJ2-5,TRBV20-1,TRBD2,18,CCARRLGGSGGFQETQYF,TGCTGTGCTAGACGGCTCGGAGGTAGCGGGGGCTTTCAAGAGACCCAGTACTTC
-,TRBJ2-2,TRBV24-1,-,13,CATSDGVTGELFF,TGTGCCACCAGTGATGGGGTTACCGGGGAGCTGTTTTTT
many,TRBJ1-6,TRBV5-1,-,14,CASSLARGYSPLHF,TGCGCCAGCAGCTTGGCGAGAGGGTATTCACCCCTCCACTTT
few,TRBJ2-3,TRBV28,-,16,CASTPGAGASTDTQYF,TGTGCCAGCACCCCGGGAGCAGGGGCTTCGACAGATACGCAGTATTTT
many,TRBJ1-5,TRBV6-1,TRBD1,16,CASSPGTAAPNQPQHF,TGTGCCAGCAGTCCTGGGACAGCGGCCCCCAATCAGCCCCAGCATTTT
many,TRBJ2-7,TRBV29-1,-,11,CSVESAYEQYF,TGCAGCGTTGAGTCGGCCTACGAGCAGTACTTC
many,TRBJ2-3,TRBV11-2,TRBD2,16,CASSLGLARDTDTQYF,TGTGCCAGCAGCCTTGGACTAGCAAGGGACACAGATACGCAGTATTTT
many,TRBJ2-5,TRBV25-1,TRBD2,13,CASSESGGETQYF,TGTGCCAGCAGTGAATCGGGGGGAGAGACCCAGTACTTC
many,TRBJ2-7,TRBV5-1,-,12,CASSQDSYEQYF,TGCGCCAGCAGCCAGGACAGCTACGAGCAGTACTTC
many,TRBJ2-5,TRBV7-9,-,13,CASRQGRAETQYF,TGTGCCAGCAGACAGGGTCGGGCAGAGACCCAGTACTTC
many,TRBJ2-2,TRBV25-1,-,13,CASRGTNTGELFF,TGTGCCAGCAGGGGTACGAACACCGGGGAGCTGTTTTTT
few,TRBJ2-5,TRBV11-1,-,15,CASSLGTSPKETQYF,TGTGCCAGCAGCTTAGGAACTAGCCCGAAAGAGACCCAGTACTTC
many,TRBJ2-7,TRBV29-1,-,14,CSVARTGTISEQYF,TGCAGCGTTGCCAGAACAGGGACTATCTCGGAGCAGTACTTC
-,TRBJ2-5,TRBV20-1,-,15,CSARERQSWSETQYF,TGCAGTGCTAGAGAAAGGCAGAGTTGGTCGGAGACCCAGTACTTC
many,TRBJ2-5,TRBV12-3/TRBV12-4,TRBD2,14,CASSLAGGQETQYF,TGTGCCAGCAGTCTAGCGGGGGGGCAAGAGACCCAGTACTTC
few,TRBJ1-2,TRBV19,-,14,CASSPAGHNYGYTF,TGTGCCAGTAGCCCTGCGGGACATAACTATGGCTACACCTTC
many,TRBJ2-6,TRBV5-1,-,16,CASSLQGPSGANVLTF,TGCGCCAGCAGCTTGCAGGGCCCCTCTGGGGCCAACGTCCTGACTTTC
many,TRBJ1-2,TRBV10-3,-,12,CAIRDRGYGYTF,TGTGCCATCAGAGACCGGGGCTATGGCTACACCTTC
many,TRBJ2-5,TRBV5-6,-,16,CASSLVSRGHQETQYF,TGTGCCAGCAGCTTGGTGTCCCGGGGTCACCAAGAGACCCAGTACTTC
many,TRBJ2-2,TRBV4-1,TRBD1,17,CASSQVPGTEGAGELFF,TGCGCCAGCAGCCAAGTCCCCGGGACAGAGGGGGCCGGGGAGCTGTTTTTT
many,TRBJ2-1,TRBV7-6,TRBD1,13,CASSLGTGGEQFF,TGTGCCAGCAGCCTTGGGACAGGCGGGGAGCAGTTCTTC
many,TRBJ2-7,TRBV29-1,-,11,CSVRDNYEQYF,TGCAGCGTTAGGGACAACTACGAGCAGTACTTC
many,TRBJ2-5,TRBV7-9,-,15,CASSPQRARKETQYF,TGTGCCAGCAGCCCTCAGAGGGCGAGAAAAGAGACCCAGTACTTC
many,TRBJ2-1,TRBV5-1,TRBD2,17,CASSLAPLAVRYNEQFF,TGCGCCAGCAGCTTGGCCCCACTAGCGGTCCGCTACAATGAGCAGTTCTTC
many,TRBJ2-7,TRBV2,TRBD1,16,CASLIQTGQGYYEQYF,TGTGCCAGCCTAATCCAAACCGGACAGGGCTACTACGAGCAGTACTTC
-,TRBJ2-7,TRBV7-6,-,15,CASSSPGLSTYEQYF,TGTGCCAGCAGCTCCCCAGGGCTCTCCACCTACGAGCAGTACTTC
many,TRBJ2-1,TRBV6-2/TRBV6-3,TRBD2,14,CASSDPGLAGEQFF,TGTGCCAGCAGCGATCCCGGACTAGCCGGTGAGCAGTTCTTC
many,TRBJ2-1,TRBV7-9,-,13,CASSPGLPNEQFF,TGTGCCAGCAGCCCAGGACTACCCAATGAGCAGTTCTTC
few,TRBJ2-2,TRBV6-4,TRBD1,16,CASSERGQVNTGELFF,TGTGCCAGCAGCGAGAGGGGACAGGTGAACACCGGGGAGCTGTTTTTT
many,TRBJ1-1,TRBV7-9,-,13,CASSRDPNTEAFF,TGTGCCAGCAGCCGGGACCCCAACACTGAAGCTTTCTTT
many,TRBJ2-5,TRBV7-9,TRBD2,20,CASSLEWTSGRPRYQETQYF,TGTGCCAGCAGCTTAGAGTGGACTAGCGGGAGGCCACGCTACCAAGAGACCCAGTACTTC
many,TRBJ2-4,TRBV5-1,TRBD1,19,CASSQHYRGTSRGKNIQYF,TGCGCCAGCAGCCAACACTACAGGGGGACTTCAAGAGGCAAAAACATTCAGTACTTC
many,TRBJ2-5,TRBV28,-,14,CASSLYSSVETQYF,TGTGCCAGCAGTTTATATTCTAGCGTGGAGACCCAGTACTTC
many,TRBJ1-5,TRBV20-1,-,15,CSARPIKQRNQPQHF,TGCAGTGCTAGACCCATCAAACAACGCAATCAGCCCCAGCATTTT
many,TRBJ2-3,TRBV6-5,-,11,CASYQGNTQYF,TGTGCCAGTTACCAGGGGAATACGCAGTATTTT
many,TRBJ1-2,TRBV4-3,-,14,CASSQGPSRHGYTF,TGCGCCAGCAGCCAAGGACCCTCGAGACATGGCTACACCTTC
few,TRBJ2-7,TRBV27,-,13,CASSPGPTSEQYF,TGTGCCAGCAGCCCCGGGCCCACCTCCGAGCAGTACTTC
many,TRBJ2-2,TRBV11-1,-,13,CASTRGVTGELFF,TGTGCCAGTACGAGGGGAGTCACCGGGGAGCTGTTTTTT
many,TRBJ2-3,TRBV9,-,15,CASSVESASTDTQYF,TGTGCCAGCAGCGTTGAAAGCGCTTCCACAGATACGCAGTATTTT
many,TRBJ2-1,TRBV11-2,TRBD2,18,CASTDPRLAGSSYNEQFF,TGTGCCAGCACCGATCCCCGACTAGCGGGGAGCTCCTACAATGAGCAGTTCTTC
few,TRBJ2-2,TRBV25-1,TRBD2,19,CASSGPLEAGGPVTGELFF,TGTGCCAGCAGTGGGCCCCTCGAAGCGGGAGGGCCGGTAACCGGGGAGCTGTTTTTT
medium-sized,TRBJ1-2,TRBV2,TRBD1,13,CASKDTRQGGYTF,TGTGCCAGCAAGGACACACGACAGGGCGGCTACACCTTC
many,TRBJ2-3,TRBV7-2,TRBD1,15,CASRSRDRGGDTQYF,TGTGCCAGCAGAAGCCGGGACAGGGGTGGAGATACGCAGTATTTT
-,TRBJ2-7,TRBV5-4,TRBD1,15,CASSKDRGQSYEQYF,TGTGCCAGCAGCAAGGACAGGGGGCAATCCTACGAGCAGTACTTC
many,TRBJ2-1,TRBV7-6,-,16,CASSFLRAGSRREQFF,TGTGCCAGCAGCTTCCTCAGGGCGGGAAGTAGAAGGGAGCAGTTCTTC